The text below deals with one T cell receptor beta chain. Sequencing was performed with immunoSEQ multiplex PCR; in TCRdb, only in-frame clones are kept and a portion is missing. The sample carries approximately 140,000 clones, 91% recorded once. This entry is derived from a study of T cell responses to AZD1222 COVID-19 vaccine. The ends were cut back, 2 bases at V and 0 bases at J, with 17 bases in the middle. Germline lookup yields CDR1 LGHDT and CDR2 YNNKEL (reference sequence). CDR3 length: 19 residues. Sequenced here: peripheral blood, sampled on day 0 of AZD1222 vaccination. The chain uses TRBV3-1 (or the pseudogene TRBV3-2) and TRBJ2-6; perhaps D is TRBD1 or TRBD2 (6 bases each). This TCR was sampled from an adult in good health. The CDR3: CASSQSLGGPGSGANVLTF. CDR3 DNA: TGTGCCAGCAGCCAATCCTTAGGGGGGCCGGGCTCTGGGGCCAACGTCCTGACTTTC.